These 31 T cell receptor beta chains originate from one sample sequenced in a study of blood T cell repertoires in COVID-19. Method: immunoSEQ multiplex PCR; TCRdb's copy keeps in-frame clones and lacks some. Among around 99,000 clones listed, roughly 84% were seen once. Sequencing used peripheral blood. These receptor sequences come from a woman aged 45 to 65 with acute or convalescent COVID-19.

This CDR3 reads CASTPWALSGNTIYF. The CDR3, as DNA: TGTGCCAGCACCCCCTGGGCCCTCTCTGGAAACACCATATATTTT. V is TRBV2 and J is TRBJ1-3; D not resolved. The CDR3 extends over 15 amino acids. Germline V gene sequence: CDR1 SNHLY, CDR2 FYNNEI. V was cut by 7 bases and J by 0 bases, with 13 bases left in between.

This clone appeared a few times. The J gene is TRBJ1-2, the V gene TRBV4-1, with TRBD1 identical over 8 bases. The germline V gene has CDR1 MGHRA and CDR2 YSYEKL. The CDR3 spans 13 residues. The ends lost 0 bases at V and 8 bases at J; junction bases unmatched: 2. The CDR3 region is CASSQERQGGYTF. Written as DNA, the CDR3 is TGCGCCAGCAGCCAAGAGCGACAGGGGGGCTACACCTTC.

The chain uses TRBV19 and TRBJ1-2; D perhaps matches TRBD1 (5 bases). The CDR3 sequence is 15 residues long. The germline V gene encodes CDR1 LNHDA and CDR2 SQIVND (reference sequence). Trimming took off 9 bases at V and 1 base at J, with 18 bases between the two ends. The CDR3 region has the DNA TGTGCCAGAGCGTGGACACGGACGATTAACTATGGCTACACCTTC. This gives the protein CARAWTRTINYGYTF.

The chain recombines TRBV28 with TRBJ1-2; no definite D call. The CDR3 extends over 11 amino acids. The V and J ends lost 4 bases and 5 bases respectively, with 5 bases between them. CDR1 MDHEN and CDR2 SYDVKM come from the germline V gene. The CDR3 is CASSSRYGYTF. The DNA for the CDR3 is TGTGCCAGCAGTTCGCGTTATGGCTACACCTTC.

J is TRBJ1-1 and V is TRBV11-3; D ambiguous. There are 14 residues in the CDR3. The germline V gene has CDR1 SGHNT and CDR2 YENEEA. The ends were cut back, 1 base at V and 5 bases at J, with 11 bases in the middle. CDR3 coding DNA: TGTGCCAGCAGCTTAGCTGGACTAGGTACTGAAGCTTTCTTT. Protein: CASSLAGLGTEAFF.

The CDR3 here is CASSLWATGNYEQYF. In DNA form, the CDR3 reads TGTGCCAGCAGTTTATGGGCGACAGGGAACTACGAGCAGTACTTC. The chain carries TRBV28 and TRBJ2-7, with TRBD1 identical over 7 bases. Per the germline V gene, CDR1 is MDHEN and CDR2 is SYDVKM. This CDR3 is built from 15 residues. Trimming took 0 bases from V and 3 from J; bases not matched to a gene: 5. Full variable domain (missing parts from reference TRBV28 and TRBJ2-7): DVKVTQSSRYLVKRTGEKVFLECVQDMDHENMFWYRQDPGLGLRLIYFSYDVKMKEKGDIPEGYSVSREKKERFSLILESASTNQTSMYLCASSLWATGNYEQYFGPGTRLTVT.

The chain uses TRBV2 and TRBJ2-7; D is possibly TRBD1 (5 bases). Per the germline V gene, CDR1 is SNHLY and CDR2 is FYNNEI. The CDR3 is 12 residues long. The V end lost 4 bases, the J end lost 2 bases, and 6 bases lay between the germline ends. This chain's CDR3 is CASSGGPYEQYF. The CDR3 nucleotides are TGTGCCAGCAGTGGGGGCCCCTACGAGCAGTACTTC.

This clone was counted once. The CDR3 nucleotides read TGTGCCAGCTCACCAGACAGGGATGAGACCCAGTACTTC. Encoded protein: CASSPDRDETQYF. The chain uses TRBV18 and TRBJ2-5; 7 nucleotides line up with TRBD1. The CDR3 spans 13 residues. Germline lookup yields CDR1 KGHSH and CDR2 LQKENI. V gave up 2 bases and J gave up 5 bases; unmatched junction bases: 2.

The chain carries TRBV10-3 and TRBJ1-3; no firm D call. The CDR3 runs 15 residues. Between the trimmed V and J ends, which lost 0 bases and 0 bases, there was a span of 6 bases. The germline V gene has CDR1 ENHRY and CDR2 SYGVKD. Written as DNA, the CDR3 is TGTGCCATCAGTGAGTCAATAAACTCTGGAAACACCATATATTTT. Amino acids: CAISESINSGNTIYF.

The chain joins TRBV5-1 to TRBJ1-6, with D maybe TRBD1 (5 bases). The CDR3 has 17 amino acids. Germline V gives CDR1 SGHRS, CDR2 YFSETQ. Between the trimmed V and J ends, which lost 1 base and 9 bases, there was a span of 20 bases. CDR3 nucleotides: TGCGCCAGCAGCTTGCAGGGTCCCCCTCTTCCTAGTTCACCCCTCCACTTT. The encoded protein is CASSLQGPPLPSSPLHF.

This clone was counted only a few times. This rearrangement joins TRBV14 to TRBJ1-6; 10 bases line up with TRBD1. The trim removed 6 bases at V and 8 bases at J, leaving 7 bases unmatched. Germline V gene sequence: CDR1 SGHDN, CDR2 FVKESK. The CDR3 runs 15 residues. The CDR3 protein is CASRLSGTGDSPLHF. For the CDR3, the DNA is TGTGCCAGCAGGCTTTCCGGGACAGGGGATTCACCCCTCCACTTT.

This chain links TRBV19 with TRBJ1-5, with 10 bases fitting TRBD1. V lost 0 bases and J lost 7; bases outside the gene matches: 3. CDR1 and CDR2 from the germline V gene are LNHDA and SQIVND (reference sequence). The CDR3 loop spans 15 amino acids. CDR3 in DNA: TGTGCCAGTAGTATAGAGGGGGACAGGGGACAGCCCCAGCATTTT. The encoded protein is CASSIEGDRGQPQHF.

This clone was seen a single time. The rearrangement links TRBV5-1 to TRBJ2-3; 9 positions agree with TRBD1. Germline V gene sequence: CDR1 SGHRS, CDR2 YFSETQ. CDR3 size: 13 residues. The ends lost 4 bases at V and 7 bases at J; junction bases unmatched: 4. CDR3: CASSVTGGNTQYF. As DNA, the CDR3 is TGCGCCAGCAGCGTAACAGGGGGCAATACGCAGTATTTT. The full variable domain, rest sourced from reference TRBV5-1 and TRBJ2-3, is KAGVTQTPRYLIKTRGQQVTLSCSPISGHRSVSWYQQTPGQGLQFLFEYFSETQRNKGNFPGRFSGRQFSNSRSEMNVSTLELGDSALYLCASSVTGGNTQYFGPGTRLTVL.

The chain couples TRBV10-2 to TRBJ1-1, with a possible D match to TRBD1 (5 bases). This CDR3 is built from 16 residues. Trimming cost V 0 bases and J 6 bases, with 17 bases left between them. Germline V gene lookup returns CDR1 WSHSY and CDR2 SAAADI. The CDR3 bases are TGCGCCAGCAGTGAGTCTTATTTTACCAGGGATCCTGAAGCTTTCTTT. Its protein product is CASSESYFTRDPEAFF.

This clone occurred a few times. V is TRBV7-3 and J is TRBJ1-1, with TRBD1 as a possible D gene (6 bases). Germline values: CDR1 SGHTA, CDR2 FQGTGA. The CDR3 is 17 residues long. Trimming shortened V by 1 base and J by 0 bases, and 15 bases separated the two germline ends. The CDR3 reads CASSLMGGHPLNTEAFF. CDR3 DNA sequence: TGTGCCAGCAGCTTAATGGGGGGGCACCCCTTGAACACTGAAGCTTTCTTT.

This clone turned up a few times. Within the sample, other DNA sequences also encode this same CDR3. The DNA of the CDR3 is TGTGCCAGCTCATTACAGGGGAACACTGAAGCTTTCTTT. Protein product: CASSLQGNTEAFF. V gene TRBV7-9 combines with J gene TRBJ1-1; possible D gene TRBD1, 6 bases. Germline values: CDR1 SEHNR, CDR2 FQNEAQ (reference sequence). V lost 8 bases to trimming and J lost 1 base, with 11 bases between them. The CDR3 is 13 amino acids.

The CDR3 DNA sequence: TGTGCCAGCAGAAAGACAGGAGGTGATTCCGGGGAGCTGTTTTTT. It codes for CASRKTGGDSGELFF. The V gene is TRBV7-9, the J gene TRBJ2-2, with D tentatively TRBD1 (6 bases). CDR1 is SEHNR and CDR2 is FQNEAQ in the germline V gene (reference sequence). V was trimmed by 6 bases and J by 6 bases, leaving 17 bases between them. The CDR3 spans 15 residues.

This rearrangement joins TRBV18 to TRBJ1-2, with 8 bases lining up with TRBD1. CDR1 KGHSH and CDR2 LQKENI come from the germline V gene. V gave up 4 bases and J gave up 2 bases; unmatched junction bases: 9. This CDR3 is built from 16 residues. As DNA, the CDR3 is TGTGCCAGCTCACAGGACAGGGCCGAGTGGAACTATGGCTACACCTTC. Translating it yields CASSQDRAEWNYGYTF.

This chain uses TRBV6-2 or TRBV6-3 with TRBJ1-1, with D possibly matching TRBD1 (6 bases). The length of the CDR3 is 14 residues. Per the germline V gene, CDR1 is MNHEY and CDR2 is SVGEGT. The V gene lost 5 bases and the J gene lost 3 bases, with 13 bases spanning the gap. This chain's CDR3 is CASSLTGPHTEAFF. The CDR3 DNA reads as TGTGCCAGCAGTCTAACAGGGCCGCACACTGAAGCTTTCTTT.

The chain uses TRBV28 and TRBJ2-2, with 8 bases matching TRBD1. The CDR3 extends over 16 amino acids. V lost 8 bases and J lost 0; bases outside the gene matches: 8. CDR1 and CDR2 (germline): MDHEN, SYDVKM. The CDR3 is CASPPSGGANTGELFF. The CDR3 nucleotides read TGTGCCAGCCCCCCCTCAGGGGGCGCGAACACCGGGGAGCTGTTTTTT.

The chain joins TRBV6-4 to TRBJ1-1, with D unresolved. CDR1 is MRHNA, CDR2 SNTAGT, per germline. The CDR3 contains 13 residues. V shed 3 bases and J shed 3 bases, with 8 bases lying between them. The CDR3 here is CASSEVRDTEAFF. The CDR3 region has the DNA TGTGCCAGCAGTGAGGTTCGAGACACTGAAGCTTTCTTT.

This clone was recorded once. The junction shows a germline mismatch at one end, possibly a read error. The chain combines TRBV7-7 with TRBJ1-1; no firm D call. This CDR3 has 13 residues. Per germline, CDR1 SSHAT and CDR2 FNYEAQ (reference sequence). CDR3 residues: CASSSGRGTEAFF. Here the CDR3 DNA reads TGTGCTAGCAGCTCCGGGCGGGGCACTGAAGCTTTCTTT.

The V call is TRBV15, the J call TRBJ1-1; D gene uncertain. V lost 0 bases and J 9 bases, leaving 5 bases between the germline ends. The CDR3 has 11 residues. Germline V gene lookup returns CDR1 LNHNV and CDR2 YYDKDF (reference sequence). CDR3 sequence reads: CATSRDSKAFF. The CDR3 DNA reads TGTGCCACCAGCAGAGATTCCAAAGCTTTCTTT. Complete variable domain (other parts from reference TRBV15 and TRBJ1-1): DAMVIQNPRYQVTQFGKPVTLSCSQTLNHNVMYWYQQKSSQAPKLLFHYYDKDFNNEADTPDNFQSRRPNTSFCFLDIRSPGLGDTAMYLCATSRDSKAFFGQGTRLTVV.

The chain has TRBV28 and TRBJ1-2; D might be TRBD1 (6 bases). The CDR3 consists of 15 residues. The germline V gene encodes CDR1 MDHEN and CDR2 SYDVKM. Trimming took 5 bases from V and 3 from J, leaving 16 bases between them. CDR3 sequence: CASSNTGYVDYGYTF. CDR3 bases: TGTGCCAGCAGTAACACAGGGTACGTTGACTATGGCTACACCTTC.

This clone was seen a handful of times. This chain uses TRBV10-3 with TRBJ1-6; 8 bases map to TRBD1. Germline CDR1 is ENHRY and CDR2 is SYGVKD. The CDR3 is made up of 14 amino acids. V shed 5 bases, J shed 8 bases, and the junction held 5 bases outside the gene matches. The DNA of the CDR3 is TGTGCCATCAGTCTAGGACAGGGATATTCACCCCTCCACTTT. It is translated as CAISLGQGYSPLHF.

The V gene is TRBV5-1, the J gene TRBJ2-2; possibly TRBD2 for D (6 bases). The germline V gene encodes CDR1 SGHRS and CDR2 YFSETQ. The V gene lost 2 bases and the J gene lost 6 bases, with 17 bases spanning the gap. This CDR3 comprises 16 residues. In nucleotides, the CDR3 is TGCGCCAGCAGCTTACCCCCAGCCTCGGGGGCCGGGGAGCTGTTTTTT. Its translation is CASSLPPASGAGELFF.

This chain joins TRBV5-8 and TRBJ1-5, with TRBD1 identical over 10 bases. V lost 6 bases to trimming and J lost 5 bases; unmatched junction nucleotides: 11. Germline V gives CDR1 SGHTS, CDR2 YDEGEE. CDR3 length: 16 residues. The CDR3 region is CASTEGQGFDYQPQHF. In nucleotides, the CDR3 is TGTGCCAGCACCGAGGGACAGGGGTTTGATTATCAGCCCCAGCATTTT.

This chain connects TRBV5-1 to TRBJ2-7; 11 bases align to TRBD2. The junction had 1 base not matched to a gene; V was cut back by 0 bases and J by 5 bases. The germline CDR1 and CDR2 sequences are SGHRS and YFSETQ. The CDR3 loop spans 14 amino acids. The CDR3 region is CASSLVAGGNEQYF. As DNA, the CDR3 is TGCGCCAGCAGCTTGGTAGCGGGGGGGAACGAGCAGTACTTC.

This clone has only a few counts. Other nucleotide sequences from this sample produce the same CDR3. Written as DNA, the CDR3 is TGTGCCAGCAGCTTAGGAGGACTAGCGGGCACAGATACGCAGTATTTT. Protein sequence: CASSLGGLAGTDTQYF. This chain links TRBV7-2 with TRBJ2-3, with 10 positions matching TRBD2. With 1 base clipped from V and 1 base from J, the junction kept 2 bases outside the gene matches. Germline-derived CDR1 and CDR2 are SGHTA and FQGNSA. This CDR3 is built from 16 residues.

The chain employs TRBV7-2 and TRBJ1-5; D is unclear. This CDR3 is 14 amino acids long. Trimming cost V 1 base and J 0 bases, with 4 bases left between them. Germline CDR1 and CDR2: SGHTA and FQGNSA. The CDR3 DNA sequence: TGTGCCAGCAGCTTAGATATTAGCAATCAGCCCCAGCATTTT. Its protein is CASSLDISNQPQHF.

The V call is TRBV6-6, the J call TRBJ2-7; D possibly corresponds to TRBD1 (5 bases). The CDR3 has 16 amino acids. The V and J ends lost 5 bases and 0 bases respectively, with 17 bases between them. Looked up from germline, CDR1 is MNHNY and CDR2 is SVGAGI (reference sequence). The CDR3 is CASSGDFRQLSYEQYF. The CDR3 nucleotides read TGTGCCAGCAGTGGGGATTTTAGACAGCTCTCCTACGAGCAGTACTTC.